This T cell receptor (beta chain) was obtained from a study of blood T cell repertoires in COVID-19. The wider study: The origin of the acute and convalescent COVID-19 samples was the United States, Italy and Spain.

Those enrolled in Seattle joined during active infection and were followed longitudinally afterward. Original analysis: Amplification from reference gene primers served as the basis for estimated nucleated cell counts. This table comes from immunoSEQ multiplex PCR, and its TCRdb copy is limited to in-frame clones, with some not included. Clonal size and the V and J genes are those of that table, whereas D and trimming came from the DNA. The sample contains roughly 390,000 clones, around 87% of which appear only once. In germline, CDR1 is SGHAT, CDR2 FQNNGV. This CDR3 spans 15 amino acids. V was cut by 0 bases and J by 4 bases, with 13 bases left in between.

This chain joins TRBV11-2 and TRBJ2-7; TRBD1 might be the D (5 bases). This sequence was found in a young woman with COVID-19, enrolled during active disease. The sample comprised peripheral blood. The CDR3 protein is CASSLDQGIGYEQYF. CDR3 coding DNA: TGTGCCAGCAGCTTAGATCAGGGTATAGGATACGAGCAGTACTTC.